Below, 17 T cell receptor beta chains from the same sample are listed, as sequenced in a study of T cells in narcolepsy. This table comes from immunoSEQ multiplex PCR, and its TCRdb copy is limited to in-frame clones, with some not included. The sample holds 28,000 or so clones, about four fifths seen once. Sequenced input: CD45RA- memory CD4+ T cells from PBMCs. The receptors stem from a human donor with narcolepsy.

The chain links TRBV4-1 to TRBJ2-7; D is ambiguous. The CDR3 extends over 16 amino acids. Trimming cost V 0 bases and J 4 bases, with 16 bases left between them. CDR1 MGHRA and CDR2 YSYEKL come from the germline V gene. This chain's CDR3 is CASSQDSGKSPYEQYF. The CDR3 nucleotides are TGCGCCAGCAGCCAAGATAGTGGCAAGAGCCCATACGAGCAGTACTTC.

A note on this clone: One end of the junction does not line up with germline, which may come from a read error. The rearrangement links TRBV7-9 to TRBJ2-7; a weak D match, TRBD1 (5 bases). CDR3 length: 12 residues. Looked up from germline, CDR1 is SEHNR and CDR2 is FQNEAQ (reference sequence). DNA of the CDR3: TGTGCCAGCAGGTTAGACAGCTACGAGCAGTACTTC. Encoded protein: CASRLDSYEQYF.

This clone was found a few times. The gene calls are TRBV6-1 and TRBJ2-7; weak D call: TRBD1 (5 bases). The CDR3 contains 14 residues. From germline, CDR1 is MNHNS and CDR2 SASEGT. V dropped 0 bases and J dropped 3 bases, with 9 bases sitting between them. CDR3 loop: CASSEALDNYEQYF. The DNA of the CDR3 is TGTGCCAGCAGTGAAGCCTTGGACAACTACGAGCAGTACTTC.

The rearrangement uses TRBV30 and TRBJ1-1; 8 bases match TRBD1. J gave up 7 bases and V 7 bases, and 8 bases lay outside the gene matches. Germline V gives CDR1 GTSNPN, CDR2 SVGIG (reference sequence). This CDR3 spans 12 amino acids. The DNA of the CDR3 is TGTGCCTCCTGGACAGGGTGGAATGAAGCTTTCTTT. It specifies CASWTGWNEAFF.

The chain employs TRBV5-8 and TRBJ2-3; either TRBD1 or TRBD2 may supply D (6 bases each). The CDR3 runs to 16 residues. Germline loops: CDR1 SGHTS, CDR2 YDEGEE. Between the trimmed V and J ends, which lost 0 bases and 6 bases, there was a span of 17 bases. CDR3 amino acids: CASSLVEGHRGDTQYF. In nucleotides, the CDR3 is TGTGCCAGCAGCTTGGTGGAGGGACACCGAGGGGATACGCAGTATTTT.

The rearrangement joins TRBV18 to TRBJ1-1; 10 nucleotides align to TRBD1. The CDR3 extends over 13 amino acids. Germline V gene lookup returns CDR1 KGHSH and CDR2 LQKENI. The trim removed 6 bases at V and 13 bases at J, leaving 11 bases unmatched. CDR3 DNA sequence: TGTGCCAGCTCGGCCGGGACAGGGGCGGTCGGTTTCTTT. This codes for CASSAGTGAVGFF.

The V gene is TRBV5-4, the J gene TRBJ2-1, with TRBD2 identical over 8 bases. With 4 bases clipped from V and 7 bases from J, the junction kept 13 bases outside the gene matches. The CDR3 consists of 16 residues. Germline assignment: CDR1 SGHNT and CDR2 YYREEE (reference sequence). CDR3 sequence: CASSPPGTSMGNEQFF. CDR3 coding DNA: TGTGCCAGCAGCCCACCCGGGACTAGTATGGGAAATGAGCAGTTCTTC.

V is TRBV18 and J is TRBJ2-5, with 10 bases lining up with TRBD1. There are 15 residues in the CDR3. With V trimmed by 3 bases and J by 5 bases, 6 bases remained unmatched. Germline assignment: CDR1 KGHSH and CDR2 LQKENI. The CDR3 protein is CASSPPGQGLETQYF. The CDR3 coding sequence is TGTGCCAGCTCACCCCCGGGACAGGGGTTGGAGACCCAGTACTTC.

The J gene is TRBJ2-2, the V gene TRBV11-2, with D perhaps matching TRBD2 (5 bases). Trimming cost V 5 bases and J 4 bases, with 11 bases left between them. This CDR3 has 14 residues. Germline assignment: CDR1 SGHAT and CDR2 FQNNGV. CDR3 loop: CASSPAGLTGELFF. In nucleotides, the CDR3 is TGTGCCAGCAGCCCCGCGGGCCTCACCGGGGAGCTGTTTTTT.

This clone came up a few times. The chain joins TRBV2 to TRBJ2-2, with D perhaps matching TRBD2 (6 bases). Trimming removed 1 base at V and 13 bases at J, with 13 bases between. CDR3 length: 13 amino acids. CDR1 is SNHLY and CDR2 is FYNNEI in the germline V gene. The CDR3 DNA follows: TGTGCCAGCAGTGAAGTCGGAGGGAGAGGGCTGTTTTTT. Translation gives CASSEVGGRGLFF.

Comments on this clone: The junction departs from germline at one end; a sequencing error may be responsible. This chain uses TRBV7-7 with TRBJ2-3; D gene ambiguous. The CDR3 has 14 amino acids. Germline-derived CDR1 and CDR2 are SSHAT and FNYEAQ (reference sequence). The CDR3 spells CASSLGPNTDTQYF. CDR3 nucleotides: TGTGCTAGCAGCTTAGGACCCAACACAGATACGCAGTATTTT.

V and J are TRBV6-1 and TRBJ2-7; D gene uncertain. Per germline, CDR1 MNHNS and CDR2 SASEGT. The CDR3 totals 13 residues. Trimming took 4 bases from V and 2 from J, leaving 9 bases between them. The CDR3 region is CASSANSPYEQYF. Here the CDR3 DNA reads TGTGCCAGCAGTGCGAACAGCCCCTACGAGCAGTACTTC.

This sequence joins TRBV16 and TRBJ1-4, with D hard to call. The V and J ends lost 2 bases and 0 bases respectively, with 4 bases between them. CDR1 is KGHSY, CDR2 FQNENV, per germline. The CDR3 runs to 14 residues. CDR3 sequence (DNA): TGTGCCAGCAGCCAAGCCTCAACTAATGAAAAACTGTTTTTT. Its translation: CASSQASTNEKLFF.

This rearrangement joins TRBV2 to TRBJ2-1; D not resolved. Germline lookup yields CDR1 SNHLY and CDR2 FYNNEI. Deletions cut 2 bases from V and 15 bases from J, with 14 bases between. The CDR3 totals 12 residues. The CDR3 region has the DNA TGTGCCAGCAGTGAAATTAACACCCTGGGGTTCTTC. Translated: CASSEINTLGFF. The whole variable domain, filled in from reference TRBV2 and TRBJ2-1, reads EPEVTQTPSHQVTQMGQEVILRCVPISNHLYFYWYRQILGQKVEFLVSFYNNEISEKSEIFDDQFSVERPDGSNFTLKIRSTKLEDSAMYFCASSEINTLGFFGPGTRLTVL.

The chain links TRBV28 to TRBJ2-2; 8 bases match TRBD2. This CDR3 is 16 amino acids long. V lost 6 bases to trimming and J lost 3 bases; unmatched junction nucleotides: 9. Germline CDR1 reads MDHEN; CDR2 reads SYDVKM. The CDR3 coding sequence is TGTGCCAGCAGCCCCGCGGGGCGGGAGGACACCGGGGAGCTGTTTTTT. Protein: CASSPAGREDTGELFF.

On this clone itself: This may be a read error: a much more frequent sequence differs by one nucleotide. This chain connects TRBV7-3 to TRBJ2-7, with D uncertain. The CDR3 extends over 11 amino acids. Trimming shortened V by 5 bases and J by 0 bases, and 2 bases separated the two germline ends. Germline V lookup: CDR1 SGHTA, CDR2 FQGTGA. The CDR3 nucleotides read TGTGCCAGCAGCCCCTCCTACGAGCAGTACTTC. It translates to CASSPSYEQYF.

This CDR3 is CASSPRHYGYTF. In DNA form, the CDR3 reads TGTGCCAGTTCCCCCAGACACTATGGCTACACCTTC. The chain recombines TRBV19 with TRBJ1-2, with D unresolved. V lost 8 bases and J lost 3, with 10 bases in between. The CDR3 sequence is 12 residues long. Germline V lookup: CDR1 LNHDA, CDR2 SQIVND (reference sequence).